This entry describes one TCR beta chain. The data are from a study of T cell responses to AZD1222 COVID-19 vaccine. This table comes from immunoSEQ multiplex PCR, and its TCRdb copy is limited to in-frame clones, with some not included. The sample lists about 84,000 clones, roughly 85% occurring once. The ends lost 3 bases at V and 5 bases at J; junction bases unmatched: 1. CDR1 is SEHNR, CDR2 FQNEAQ, per germline (reference sequence). This CDR3 has 13 amino acids. The clonotype was recovered from an adult in good health. Specimen: peripheral blood, collected on day 0 of AZD1222 vaccination. This rearrangement joins TRBV7-9 to TRBJ1-5, with 7 bases aligning to TRBD1. In nucleotides, the CDR3 is TGTGCCAGCAGCTTTGGGACAGATCAGCCCCAGCATTTT. It specifies CASSFGTDQPQHF.